This T cell receptor beta chain was recovered during a study of cytomegalovirus exposure and HLA in healthy donors. The germline V and J ends were trimmed by 3 bases and 8 bases, with 10 bases remaining between them. Germline lookup yields CDR1 LNHDA and CDR2 SQIVND (reference sequence). CDR3 length equals 12 residues. This PCR relied on a set of 60 Vbeta primers and 13 Jbeta primers. The protocol was immunoSEQ multiplex PCR, while the TCRdb copy is restricted to in-frame clones and leaves out a portion. The repertoire holds more than 85,000 clones, with 70% to 80% as singletons. This clone was counted between two and nine times.

The TCR sequence derives from a woman in her late teens or twenties in good health and CMV-seropositive. The V call is TRBV19, the J call TRBJ1-1; D might be TRBD1 (5 bases). Sequencing input: PBMCs. The CDR3 sequence is CASSIGGVEAFF. The DNA for the CDR3 is TGTGCCAGTAGTATCGGGGGAGTGGAAGCTTTCTTT.